This T cell receptor (beta chain) was recovered during a study of T cell responses to AZD1222 COVID-19 vaccine. For the study at large: Second-dose groups at about 4 or about 12 weeks were pooled.

Germline CDR1 SGHVS, CDR2 FQNEAQ. Trimming removed 5 bases from V and 6 bases from J, with 8 bases in between. This CDR3 contains 11 residues. Libraries were prepared by immunoSEQ multiplex PCR; TCRdb keeps only in-frame clonotypes and omits some of them. Among roughly 180,000 clones, roughly 88% were seen once, and the ten largest hold less than 0.55%. Points on this clone: Its antigen remains unknown.

Study-wide results and limits: After two AZD1222 doses, spike-specific TCR breadth and depth rose versus day 0. Clonal diversity may have been underestimated in mostly white British donors. Repertoire sampling happened only post peak T cell response.

The material sequenced was peripheral blood, taken on day 0 of AZD1222 vaccination. The genes are TRBV7-8 and TRBJ2-7; the D call may be TRBD1 or TRBD2 (5 bases each). This sequence was found in an adult in good health. CDR3 loop: CASSPGPEQYF. The CDR3 bases are TGTGCCAGCAGCCCGGGGCCCGAGCAGTACTTC.